The 20 T cell receptor beta chains in this list originate from one sample, sequenced in a study of B cell selection in AIRE deficiency. Regulatory T cells were sorted as CD4+CD25hiCD127low/negative. Measured with immunoSEQ multiplex PCR; TCRdb has only the in-frame clones, and not every one. The repertoire holds approximately 24,000 clones, with 92% as singletons. The material sequenced was CD4+CD25+ Tregs sorted from PBMCs. The receptors shown here come from a human donor in good health.

This chain connects TRBV11-3 to TRBJ1-1; D is unresolved. CDR3 length equals 13 residues. Germline CDR1 is SGHNT and CDR2 is YENEEA. V was pared by 2 bases and J by 1 base, with 5 bases between. CDR3 loop: CASSLWPNTEAFF. The DNA for the CDR3 is TGTGCCAGCAGCTTATGGCCGAACACTGAAGCTTTCTTT. The whole variable domain, remainder taken from reference TRBV11-3 and TRBJ1-1, is EAGVVQSPRYKIIEKKQPVAFWCNPISGHNTLYWYLQNLGQGPELLIRYENEEAVDDSQLPKDRFSAERLKGVDSTLKIQPAELGDSAVYLCASSLWPNTEAFFGQGTRLTVV.

This chain uses TRBV2 with TRBJ1-1; possible D gene TRBD1, 5 bases. The CDR3 consists of 14 residues. Germline V gene sequence: CDR1 SNHLY, CDR2 FYNNEI. With 2 bases removed from V and 0 bases from J, the gap between germline ends came to 7 bases. Here the CDR3 reads CASSEQGLNTEAFF. In nucleotides, the CDR3 is TGTGCCAGCAGTGAACAGGGTCTGAACACTGAAGCTTTCTTT. Supplemented by reference TRBV2 and TRBJ1-1, the full variable domain reads EPEVTQTPSHQVTQMGQEVILRCVPISNHLYFYWYRQILGQKVEFLVSFYNNEISEKSEIFDDQFSVERPDGSNFTLKIRSTKLEDSAMYFCASSEQGLNTEAFFGQGTRLTVV.

This clone was found once. The gene calls are TRBV7-9 and TRBJ2-2; a weak D match, TRBD1 (6 bases). Trimming left V 2 bases short and J 4 bases short, with 17 bases between. The CDR3 loop spans 17 amino acids. Germline CDR1 reads SEHNR; CDR2 reads FQNEAQ (reference sequence). CDR3 amino acids: CASSLFSGARGTGELFF. The CDR3, as DNA: TGTGCCAGCAGCTTATTCTCAGGGGCTCGGGGCACCGGGGAGCTGTTTTTT.

This chain links TRBV5-5 with TRBJ2-5; 9 bases match TRBD1. The CDR3 is 16 amino acids. Germline CDR1 reads SGHKS; CDR2 reads YYEKEE (reference sequence). The V gene end was trimmed by 1 base and the J gene end by 5 bases; junction bases not matched to a gene: 9. This chain's CDR3 is CASSLSGTGFGETQYF. For the CDR3, the DNA is TGTGCCAGCAGCTTGTCAGGGACAGGGTTCGGGGAGACCCAGTACTTC.

CDR3 DNA sequence: TGTGCCAGCAGTTTTGGGGCGGCTGGCTACACCTTC. It specifies CASSFGAAGYTF. The chain recombines TRBV28 with TRBJ1-2; a weak D match, TRBD1 (5 bases). Deletions cut 3 bases from V and 7 bases from J, with 9 bases between. CDR3 length equals 12 residues. Germline CDR1 reads MDHEN; CDR2 reads SYDVKM.

This chain uses TRBV6-5 with TRBJ2-3, with D perhaps matching TRBD2 (7 bases). V was clipped by 2 bases and J by 0 bases, with 9 bases between them. Germline V CDR1 and CDR2: MNHEY, SVGAGI. The CDR3 has 15 residues. CDR3 nucleotide sequence: TGTGCCAGCAGTTACGGGGGGGCGAGCACAGATACGCAGTATTTT. The encoded protein is CASSYGGASTDTQYF.

The genes are TRBV9 and TRBJ2-7; 7 bases align to TRBD2. The junction had 9 bases not matched to a gene; V was cut back by 0 bases and J by 3 bases. The CDR3 extends over 16 amino acids. In germline, CDR1 is SGDLS, CDR2 YYNGEE. The CDR3 region has the DNA TGTGCCAGCAGCGTAGGACTAGCCCCTTTATACTACGAGCAGTACTTC. Translated: CASSVGLAPLYYEQYF.

V gene TRBV11-3 combines with J gene TRBJ2-5, with D possibly TRBD1 on 7 matching bases. This CDR3 spans 16 amino acids. Trimming pared 1 base from V and 3 bases from J, leaving 15 bases between. CDR1 SGHNT and CDR2 YENEEA come from the germline V gene. The CDR3 reads CASSLGAGQTEETQYF. The CDR3 nucleotides read TGTGCCAGCAGCTTAGGCGCGGGACAGACAGAAGAGACCCAGTACTTC.

The rearrangement links TRBV5-1 to TRBJ2-1; D unresolved. This CDR3 spans 13 amino acids. Trimming removed 0 bases from V and 5 bases from J, with 6 bases in between. Germline V CDR1 and CDR2: SGHRS, YFSETQ. The CDR3 loop is CASSLGSHNEQFF. The DNA of the CDR3 is TGCGCCAGCAGCTTGGGCAGTCACAATGAGCAGTTCTTC.

The V and J genes are TRBV18 and TRBJ1-2; the D gene is possibly TRBD1 (6 bases). V shed 6 bases and J shed 7 bases, with 15 bases lying between them. Germline loops: CDR1 KGHSH, CDR2 LQKENI. CDR3 length: 13 amino acids. CDR3 sequence: CASSEEGGRGYTF. For the CDR3, the DNA is TGTGCCAGCTCCGAGGAGGGGGGACGTGGCTACACCTTC.

CDR3: CASGGGGVKYF. DNA of the CDR3: TGTGCCAGCGGTGGCGGGGGGGTGAAGTATTTT. V usage is TRBV6-5 and J usage is TRBJ2-3, with 9 bases lining up with TRBD2. Germline V gene lookup returns CDR1 MNHEY and CDR2 SVGAGI. The CDR3 runs to 11 residues. After removal of 8 bases from V and 13 bases from J, the junction contained 7 bases not matched to a gene.

V is TRBV5-1 and J is TRBJ1-4; 7 bases are shared with TRBD1. Trimming at V came to 4 bases and at J to 7 bases, leaving 4 bases not matched to a gene. This CDR3 contains 13 residues. Looked up from germline, CDR1 is SGHRS and CDR2 is YFSETQ. For the CDR3, the DNA is TGCGCCAGCAGCGAACGGACAGGTGAAAAACTGTTTTTT. Its protein is CASSERTGEKLFF.

The J gene is TRBJ1-1, the V gene TRBV6-9; TRBD1 is a possible D gene (6 bases). The CDR3 runs 13 residues. Germline V CDR1 and CDR2: MNHGY, SVAAGI. V was pared by 5 bases and J by 6 bases, with 13 bases between. CDR3 DNA sequence: TGTGCCAGCAGTCAACGAGACAGGCCTGAAGCTTTCTTT. It translates to CASSQRDRPEAFF.

CDR3 sequence (DNA): TGTGCCAGCAGGCCCCCGGGACAGTCGGGACTAACCACCACAGATACGCAGTATTTT. This gives the protein CASRPPGQSGLTTTDTQYF. The chain recombines TRBV5-4 with TRBJ2-3; D is perhaps TRBD1 or TRBD2 (7 bases each). The CDR3 covers 19 residues. The V and J ends lost 5 bases and 2 bases respectively, with 27 bases between them. Germline V gene data show CDR1 as SGHNT and CDR2 as YYREEE (reference sequence). The entire variable domain, with the rest obtained from reference TRBV5-4 and TRBJ2-3, is as follows: ETGVTQSPTHLIKTRGQQVTLRCSSQSGHNTVSWYQQALGQGPQFIFQYYREEENGRGNFPPRFSGLQFPNYSSELNVNALELDDSALYLCASRPPGQSGLTTTDTQYFGPGTRLTVL.

V usage is TRBV7-8 and J usage is TRBJ2-2; the D gene could be TRBD1 or TRBD2 (6 bases each). V dropped 1 base and J dropped 0 bases, with 15 bases sitting between them. The CDR3 is 18 residues long. Germline V gene data show CDR1 as SGHVS and CDR2 as FQNEAQ. CDR3 DNA sequence: TGTGCCAGCAGCTTAGATGGAGGGGGATTTTCGAACACCGGGGAGCTGTTTTTT. Protein: CASSLDGGGFSNTGELFF.

The rearrangement uses TRBV5-6 and TRBJ1-5; D is uncertain. Germline CDR1 reads SGHDT; CDR2 reads YYEEEE. Trimming stripped 0 bases from V and 5 bases from J, with 3 bases between. This CDR3 region has 12 residues. The CDR3 DNA reads TGTGCCAGCAGCTTGGCAGATCAGCCCCAGCATTTT. It codes for CASSLADQPQHF.

The table lists this clone with a count of one. The chain carries TRBV5-8 and TRBJ1-2; 7 bases are a match to TRBD1. The CDR3 is 17 amino acids. Germline V CDR1 and CDR2: SGHTS, YDEGEE. The trim removed 4 bases at V and 2 bases at J, leaving 14 bases unmatched. CDR3 DNA: TGTGCCAGCAGCCGCGAGAGAAAATTACAGGGGAACTATGGCTACACCTTC. Its translation: CASSRERKLQGNYGYTF.

The J gene is TRBJ2-1, the V gene TRBV2; 7 bases agree with TRBD1. This CDR3 comprises 15 residues. Germline V CDR1 and CDR2: SNHLY, FYNNEI. The J segment lost 4 bases and the V segment lost 6 bases, leaving 9 bases of the junction unmatched. CDR3 sequence reads: CASRIGTVPYNEQFF. The CDR3 DNA is TGTGCCAGCAGGATAGGGACAGTCCCGTACAATGAGCAGTTCTTC.

This clone has just one count. The chain employs TRBV7-6 and TRBJ2-7, with 8 bases that match TRBD2. The CDR3 contains 13 residues. After removal of 1 base from V and 9 bases from J, the junction contained 5 bases not matched to a gene. Germline CDR1 reads SGHVS; CDR2 reads FNYEAQ. The chain's CDR3 is CASSLVSSGAQYF. CDR3 DNA: TGTGCCAGCAGCTTAGTAAGTAGCGGGGCGCAGTACTTC.

The chain is built from TRBV5-1 and TRBJ2-2; no reliable D call. The V end was cut by 2 bases, the J end by 6 bases, with 11 bases between. CDR1 and CDR2 from the germline V gene are SGHRS and YFSETQ. The CDR3 has 14 amino acids. This chain's CDR3 is CASSFYGSSGELFF. For the CDR3, the DNA is TGCGCCAGCAGCTTTTACGGGTCATCCGGGGAGCTGTTTTTT. The whole variable domain, filled in from reference TRBV5-1 and TRBJ2-2, reads KAGVTQTPRYLIKTRGQQVTLSCSPISGHRSVSWYQQTPGQGLQFLFEYFSETQRNKGNFPGRFSGRQFSNSRSEMNVSTLELGDSALYLCASSFYGSSGELFFGEGSRLTVL.